One and the same sample provided the 26 T cell receptor beta chains below, sequenced in a study of blood T cell repertoires in COVID-19. Clones were read by immunoSEQ multiplex PCR, and TCRdb kept only the in-frame ones, dropping some. Altogether approximately 140,000 clones are present, about 87% being singletons, with the ten largest covering around 6.5%. The sample comprised peripheral blood. Receptors were obtained from a man aged 80 or over with acute or convalescent COVID-19.

The gene calls are TRBV28 and TRBJ2-7, with 11 nucleotides matching TRBD1. The CDR3 loop spans 15 amino acids. CDR1 and CDR2 from the germline V gene are MDHEN and SYDVKM. The trim removed 1 base at V and 5 bases at J, leaving 4 bases unmatched. The CDR3, as DNA: TGTGCCAGCAGTTTATTAGGGACAGGGGGGGACGAGCAGTACTTC. Its translation: CASSLLGTGGDEQYF.

The rearrangement uses TRBV28 and TRBJ1-5; 10 positions match TRBD1. V lost 5 bases, J lost 0 bases, and 7 bases stayed unmatched. Germline values: CDR1 MDHEN, CDR2 SYDVKM. The CDR3 is 17 amino acids. The CDR3 sequence: CASSPPGQGSSNQPQHF. The CDR3 DNA sequence: TGTGCCAGCAGTCCTCCGGGACAGGGGAGTAGCAATCAGCCCCAGCATTTT.

The chain combines TRBV5-1 with TRBJ1-1, with 8 bases aligning to TRBD1. The junction had 5 bases not matched to a gene; V was cut back by 4 bases and J by 3 bases. The CDR3 covers 14 residues. Germline values: CDR1 SGHRS, CDR2 YFSETQ. The CDR3 coding sequence is TGCGCCAGCAGCGGACAGGGTGGCTACACTGAAGCTTTCTTT. This codes for CASSGQGGYTEAFF.

This rearrangement joins TRBV24-1 to TRBJ2-1; 8 bases are shared with TRBD2. Germline loops: CDR1 KGHDR, CDR2 SFDVKD. The trim removed 5 bases at V and 7 bases at J, leaving 6 bases unmatched. CDR3 length: 14 amino acids. Written as DNA, the CDR3 is TGTGCCACCAGTGTCGGGAGGGAGAGGAATGAGCAGTTCTTC. This gives the protein CATSVGRERNEQFF.

The chain is built from TRBV29-1 and TRBJ1-5; 8 bases align to TRBD1. Germline trimming cut 3 bases from V and 2 bases from J; bases unmatched to any gene: 0. The CDR3 spans 13 residues. Germline CDR1 SQVTM, CDR2 ANQGSEA. The CDR3 region has the DNA TGCAGCGTTGAGACAGGGGGCAATCAGCCCCAGCATTTT. It translates to CSVETGGNQPQHF.

V gene TRBV3-1 (or the pseudogene TRBV3-2) combines with J gene TRBJ2-1; TRBD2 aligns across 13 bases. Germline trimming cut 5 bases from V and 7 bases from J; bases unmatched to any gene: 11. Germline V gene lookup returns CDR1 LGHDT and CDR2 YNNKEL (reference sequence). The length of the CDR3 is 17 residues. The chain's CDR3 is CASSDSLLAGGKNEQFF. In DNA, the CDR3 is TGTGCCAGCAGCGACTCTTTACTAGCGGGGGGGAAGAATGAGCAGTTCTTC.

This sequence joins TRBV7-6 and TRBJ2-5, with TRBD2 matching 11 bases. Germline lookup yields CDR1 SGHVS and CDR2 FNYEAQ. The length of the CDR3 is 17 residues. The V gene end was trimmed by 4 bases and the J gene end by 1 base; junction bases not matched to a gene: 8. CDR3: CASSSFPSGGTQETQYF. The CDR3 region has the DNA TGTGCCAGCAGCTCTTTCCCTAGCGGGGGGACCCAAGAGACCCAGTACTTC.

The J gene is TRBJ2-1, the V gene TRBV4-1; 8 nucleotides match TRBD1. CDR1 is MGHRA, CDR2 YSYEKL, per germline. The CDR3 spans 12 residues. V lost 6 bases to trimming and J lost 7 bases; unmatched junction nucleotides: 2. The CDR3 here is CASRQGANEQFF. For the CDR3, the DNA is TGCGCCAGCAGGCAGGGGGCGAATGAGCAGTTCTTC.

The V and J genes are TRBV28 and TRBJ2-6; 8 bases line up with TRBD2. The CDR3 extends over 18 amino acids. V trimming: 2 bases; J trimming: 0 bases; junction bases outside the gene matches: 6. Germline loops: CDR1 MDHEN, CDR2 SYDVKM. The CDR3 bases are TGTGCCAGCAGTTTAATGCTAGCGGGCTCCTCTGGGGCCAACGTCCTGACTTTC. It encodes CASSLMLAGSSGANVLTF.

The chain couples TRBV5-6 to TRBJ2-5, with D perhaps TRBD1 (6 bases). Trimming shortened V by 0 bases and J by 5 bases, and 17 bases separated the two germline ends. CDR3 size: 16 residues. The germline V gene encodes CDR1 SGHDT and CDR2 YYEEEE. CDR3 nucleotides: TGTGCCAGCAGCTTGGCATTTTTTGGGGGCAGGGAGACCCAGTACTTC. Residues: CASSLAFFGGRETQYF.

The chain combines TRBV27 with TRBJ2-3; D perhaps matches TRBD2 (6 bases). The CDR3 loop spans 13 amino acids. Trimming removed 2 bases at V and 4 bases at J, with 7 bases between. Looked up from germline, CDR1 is MNHEY and CDR2 is SMNVEV (reference sequence). CDR3 nucleotides: TGTGCCAGCAGTTTACGCGGGGCAGATACGCAGTATTTT. Protein product: CASSLRGADTQYF.

The chain uses TRBV6-2 or TRBV6-3 and TRBJ2-7; tentative D call: TRBD1 (5 bases). The CDR3 sequence is 16 residues long. Germline CDR1 is MNHEY and CDR2 is SVGEGT. Deletions cut 6 bases from V and 2 bases from J, with 20 bases between. The DNA of the CDR3 is TGTGCCAGCAGCACTCCCCTTACGACAGCGACCTACGAGCAGTACTTC. Translated, it gives CASSTPLTTATYEQYF.

The chain carries TRBV13 and TRBJ2-7; TRBD1 is a possible D gene (6 bases). The CDR3 is 17 residues long. Germline V lookup: CDR1 PRHDT, CDR2 FYEKMQ (reference sequence). Trimming pared 6 bases from V and 6 bases from J, leaving 27 bases between. The CDR3 DNA follows: TGTGCCAGCAGTCTGGGGAATCCGGGACACTCGGTCGGCGAGCAGTACTTC. This gives the protein CASSLGNPGHSVGEQYF.

J is TRBJ2-7 and V is TRBV28; D perhaps matches TRBD1 (5 bases). This CDR3 has 14 amino acids. The germline V gene encodes CDR1 MDHEN and CDR2 SYDVKM. V was clipped by 6 bases and J by 2 bases, with 14 bases between them. The CDR3 reads CASSPPSGTYEQYF. CDR3 coding DNA: TGTGCCAGCAGCCCACCCTCAGGGACCTACGAGCAGTACTTC.

The chain combines TRBV5-1 with TRBJ2-3; 9 bases line up with TRBD2. This CDR3 is 16 amino acids long. After removal of 1 base from V and 6 bases from J, the junction contained 9 bases not matched to a gene. Germline assignment: CDR1 SGHRS and CDR2 YFSETQ. This CDR3 is CASSLTRGGASDTQYF. CDR3 sequence (DNA): TGCGCCAGCAGCTTGACTCGCGGGGGGGCGTCGGATACGCAGTATTTT.

This clone was found once. The rearrangement links TRBV7-9 to TRBJ2-7; D is unresolved. Germline CDR1 reads SEHNR; CDR2 reads FQNEAQ (reference sequence). This CDR3 has 14 amino acids. V dropped 3 bases and J dropped 6 bases, with 15 bases sitting between them. CDR3 loop: CASSLEWRSSEQYF. For the CDR3, the DNA is TGTGCCAGCAGCTTGGAGTGGCGCTCATCCGAGCAGTACTTC.

The genes are TRBV5-1 and TRBJ1-1; 10 positions agree with TRBD1. Per the germline V gene, CDR1 is SGHRS and CDR2 is YFSETQ. The CDR3 is 16 residues long. V shed 6 bases, J shed 3 bases, and the junction held 11 bases outside the gene matches. The CDR3 here is CASNLRDRGPYTEAFF. The CDR3 coding sequence is TGCGCCAGCAACCTCCGGGACAGGGGACCTTACACTGAAGCTTTCTTT.

This rearrangement joins TRBV2 to TRBJ2-7; 10 bases agree with TRBD1. There are 13 residues in the CDR3. Germline-derived CDR1 and CDR2 are SNHLY and FYNNEI. V gave up 6 bases and J gave up 7 bases; unmatched junction bases: 6. CDR3 in DNA: TGTGCCAGCAGCCCGACAGGGGGCGGTGAGCAGTACTTC. It translates to CASSPTGGGEQYF.

The gene calls are TRBV18 and TRBJ2-3; D is possibly TRBD2 (6 bases). The germline V and J ends were trimmed by 0 bases and 1 base, with 8 bases remaining between them. Germline-derived CDR1 and CDR2 are KGHSH and LQKENI. The CDR3 is made up of 15 amino acids. The CDR3 region has the DNA TGTGCCAGCTCACCACCGGGGGGAGGCACAGATACGCAGTATTTT. Translating it yields CASSPPGGGTDTQYF.

The chain employs TRBV28 and TRBJ1-2; 8 nucleotides align to TRBD1. V gave up 2 bases and J gave up 0 bases; unmatched junction bases: 11. This CDR3 is built from 18 residues. The germline V gene has CDR1 MDHEN and CDR2 SYDVKM. The CDR3 region is CASSLQDRAGGPNYGYTF. The CDR3, as DNA: TGTGCCAGCAGTTTACAGGACAGGGCCGGGGGTCCTAACTATGGCTACACCTTC.

The chain recombines TRBV30 with TRBJ2-5, with TRBD2 matching over 14 bases. The CDR3 has 17 residues. Germline V gives CDR1 GTSNPN, CDR2 SVGIG (reference sequence). With 7 bases clipped from V and 4 bases from J, the junction kept 14 bases outside the gene matches. This CDR3 reads CAYGLAGGQNLRETQYF. CDR3 nucleotide sequence: TGTGCCTACGGACTAGCGGGAGGCCAGAACCTCCGAGAGACCCAGTACTTC.

V usage is TRBV19 and J usage is TRBJ2-2; TRBD2 aligns across 11 bases. The junction had 25 bases not matched to a gene; V was cut back by 5 bases and J by 5 bases. Germline-derived CDR1 and CDR2 are LNHDA and SQIVND (reference sequence). The CDR3 contains 22 residues. The DNA for the CDR3 is TGTGCCAGTAGTGACGACAGGGTTCCGTTTAGCGGGAGGGTTTCAAGGACCGGGGAGCTGTTTTTT. The encoded protein is CASSDDRVPFSGRVSRTGELFF. The variable domain in full, with the rest retrieved from reference TRBV19 and TRBJ2-2, is DGGITQSPKYLFRKEGQNVTLSCEQNLNHDAMYWYRQDPGQGLRLIYYSQIVNDFQKGDIAEGYSVSREKKESFPLTVTSAQKNPTAFYLCASSDDRVPFSGRVSRTGELFFGEGSRLTVL.

This clone was counted only a few times. The chain carries TRBV5-1 and TRBJ1-1; TRBD1 aligns across 10 bases. J lost 4 bases, V lost 3 bases, and 12 bases had no gene match. The CDR3 loop spans 17 amino acids. Germline V gene sequence: CDR1 SGHRS, CDR2 YFSETQ. CDR3 DNA: TGCGCCAGCAGCTGGGGACAGGGGATACAGTCGGCCACTGAAGCTTTCTTT. Encoded protein: CASSWGQGIQSATEAFF.

V is TRBV5-1 and J is TRBJ1-2; D remains ambiguous. The germline V gene has CDR1 SGHRS and CDR2 YFSETQ. The CDR3 consists of 16 residues. The V end was cut by 4 bases, the J end by 3 bases, with 19 bases between. The CDR3 nucleotides are TGCGCCAGCAGCCCGGGCCCGGAACAGCGGGACTATGGCTACACCTTC. Translated, it gives CASSPGPEQRDYGYTF.

The chain is built from TRBV5-1 and TRBJ2-1; D might be TRBD1 (6 bases). Trimming removed 8 bases at V and 3 bases at J, with 15 bases between. Germline CDR1 SGHRS, CDR2 YFSETQ. This CDR3 has 14 amino acids. This chain's CDR3 is CASQQGPNYNEQFF. In DNA, the CDR3 is TGCGCCAGTCAACAGGGTCCGAACTACAATGAGCAGTTCTTC.

In regard to this clone: This sample includes further DNA sequences coding for the same CDR3. The genes are TRBV5-1 and TRBJ2-3; TRBD2 matches 9 bases. Germline lookup yields CDR1 SGHRS and CDR2 YFSETQ. V was pared by 0 bases and J by 1 base, with 3 bases of the junction left unmatched. The CDR3 is 16 amino acids. The CDR3 reads CASSLGASGGTDTQYF. The CDR3 DNA follows: TGCGCCAGCAGCTTGGGGGCTAGCGGGGGCACAGATACGCAGTATTTT. The full variable domain, completed using reference TRBV5-1 and TRBJ2-3, is KAGVTQTPRYLIKTRGQQVTLSCSPISGHRSVSWYQQTPGQGLQFLFEYFSETQRNKGNFPGRFSGRQFSNSRSEMNVSTLELGDSALYLCASSLGASGGTDTQYFGPGTRLTVL.